The clone carrying this T cell receptor beta chain has only a few counts. This sample is drawn from a study of blood T cell repertoires in COVID-19. Study overall: The United States, Italy and Spain provided the acute and convalescent COVID-19 samples. The analysed material was cDNA or gDNA that came from T cells, B-cell-depleted T cells, or PBMCs.

Study processing details: By means of reference gene primer amplification, nucleated cell counts were estimated. Method: immunoSEQ multiplex PCR; TCRdb's copy keeps in-frame clones and lacks some. Clonal size and the V and J genes are those of that table, whereas D and trimming came from the DNA. The data contain around 70,000 clones, around 87% of them singletons. This CDR3 comprises 15 residues. The J segment lost 0 bases and the V segment lost 5 bases, leaving 5 bases of the junction unmatched. Per the germline V gene, CDR1 is LGHDT and CDR2 is YNNKEL (reference sequence). The specimen was peripheral blood. The rearrangement joins TRBV3-1 (or the pseudogene TRBV3-2) to TRBJ2-3; 7 bases fit TRBD2. This sequence was found in a woman aged 18-35 years with acute or convalescent COVID-19. CDR3 coding DNA: TGTGCCAGCAGCGCCCTAGCGGCTAGCACAGATACGCAGTATTTT. Translation: CASSALAASTDTQYF.